What follows are 16 T cell receptor beta chains derived from one specimen sequenced in a study of tumor-infiltrating lymphocytes in oesophageal squamous cell carcinoma. One entry per CDR3 protein, called by TCRdb with MiXCR from the PCR reads. Found here are about 11,000 distinct CDR3 sequences, around 50% of them singletons; the top ten hold almost 25%. Sequencing was done on a sample of esophageal tumor tissue. Receptors were obtained from a male donor with esophageal squamous cell carcinoma.

The chain employs TRBV7-8 and TRBJ1-5; possible D gene TRBD1, 6 bases. CDR3 length: 16 amino acids. The germline V and J ends were trimmed by 1 base and 2 bases, with 12 bases remaining between them. Germline loops: CDR1 SGHVS, CDR2 FQNEAQ. This CDR3 reads CASSLVGGAGNQPQHF. The CDR3 DNA reads as TGTGCCAGCAGCTTAGTTGGGGGGGCTGGCAATCAGCCCCAGCATTTT. The entire variable domain, with the rest obtained from reference TRBV7-8 and TRBJ1-5, is as follows: GAGVSQSPRYKVAKRGQDVALRCDPISGHVSLFWYQQALGQGPEFLTYFQNEAQLDKSGLPSDRFFAERPEGSVSTLKIQRTQQEDSAVYLCASSLVGGAGNQPQHFGDGTRLSIL.

The chain links TRBV12-3 or TRBV12-4 to TRBJ2-3; possible D gene TRBD1, 5 bases. The J call is doubtful: the DNA matches TRBJ1-1 better. The CDR3 has 13 amino acids. This CDR3 reads CASSLRGGTEAFF. CDR3 nucleotides: TGTGCCAGCAGTTTGAGGGGTGGCACTGAAGCTTTCTTT.

By sample fraction, this clonotype is medium-sized. V is TRBV11-1 and J is TRBJ1-6; D not certain. Germline V gives CDR1 SGHAT, CDR2 FQDESV (reference sequence). Trimming removed 2 bases from V and 7 bases from J, with 12 bases in between. This CDR3 region has 15 residues. The CDR3 region is CASSLFNGRNSPLHF. The CDR3 DNA reads as TGTGCCAGCAGCTTATTCAACGGAAGGAATTCACCCCTCCACTTT.

About this clonotype itself: Because it lacks the conserved phenylalanine or tryptophan at the end, this CDR3 is likely a read error. No DNA is shown, since the ends of the CDR3 on it are uncertain; the CDR3 is the one TCRdb lists. This sequence joins TRBV7-2 and TRBJ1-1. Per germline, CDR1 SGHTA and CDR2 FQGNSA. The CDR3 contains 14 residues when both ends are counted. CDR3 residues: CASSRAAMATPSGQ.

This rearrangement joins TRBV7-3 to TRBJ2-1; D call uncertain. CDR1 is SGHTA and CDR2 is FQGTGA in the germline V gene. This CDR3 has 13 amino acids. The ends were cut back, 3 bases at V and 9 bases at J, with 12 bases in the middle. For the CDR3, the DNA is TGTGCCAGCAGCTTCTTGGTTTCTGGTGAGCAGTTCTTC. Residues: CASSFLVSGEQFF.

This clonotype counts as medium-sized. A much larger clone sits a single nucleotide away, making a read error possible. The V and J genes are TRBV7-3 and TRBJ2-5; D may be TRBD1 (7 bases). This CDR3 contains 16 residues. The V gene's germline CDR1 is SGHTA and CDR2 FQGTGA. Trimming took 1 base from V and 11 from J, leaving 23 bases between them. The CDR3: CASSLKVAGGNNEQYF. The CDR3, as DNA: TGTGCCAGCAGCTTAAAAGTGGCAGGGGGGAACAATGAGCAGTACTTC.

About this clonotype itself: The CDR3 ends on some other residue instead of the conserved phenylalanine or tryptophan, so this is likely a read error. The limits of the CDR3 on the DNA are not certain, so only TCRdb's listed CDR3 is given. This chain uses TRBV28 with TRBJ2-7; whether TRBD2, the table's D call, matches the DNA was not checked. Germline lookup yields CDR1 MDHEN and CDR2 SYDVKM. The CDR3 comprises 16 residues, both ends counted. The CDR3 here is CASSTSLEGRGYTFGS.

This chain uses TRBV7-9 with TRBJ2-1, with 7 bases aligning to TRBD2. With 5 bases clipped from V and 5 bases from J, the junction kept 3 bases outside the gene matches. Germline values: CDR1 SEHNR, CDR2 FQNEAQ (reference sequence). CDR3 length equals 13 residues. The CDR3 protein is CASSASGNNEQFF. The CDR3 nucleotides read TGTGCCAGCAGCGCTAGCGGCAACAATGAGCAGTTCTTC.

This clonotype was seen repeatedly, ten times or more. The rearrangement uses TRBV12-3 or TRBV12-4 and TRBJ2-5, with 11 nucleotides matching TRBD2. The CDR3 length is 15 residues. The junction had 8 bases not matched to a gene; V was cut back by 0 bases and J by 11 bases. CDR3: CASSLARQLAGEQYF. CDR3 coding DNA: TGTGCCAGCAGTTTAGCGCGGCAACTAGCGGGGGAGCAGTACTTC.

This clonotype was recorded at least ten times. V gene TRBV12-3 or TRBV12-4 combines with J gene TRBJ2-1; maybe TRBD2 (6 bases). The CDR3 is 15 residues long. The V gene lost 8 bases and the J gene lost 1 base, with 15 bases spanning the gap. The CDR3 is CASGALAGSYNEQFF. CDR3 coding DNA: TGTGCCAGCGGTGCGTTGGCGGGATCCTACAATGAGCAGTTCTTC.

The rearrangement links TRBV7-6 to TRBJ2-5, with D unclear. The DNA end favors TRBJ2-7, so the J call may be wrong. CDR1 and CDR2 (germline): SGHVS, FNYEAQ. This CDR3 comprises 13 residues. The chain's CDR3 is CASSLASLGEQYF. The DNA of the CDR3 is TGTGCCAGCAGCTTAGCCTCTCTCGGCGAGCAGTACTTC.

This chain connects TRBV7-3 to TRBJ2-1, with 12 positions matching TRBD2. V was pared by 0 bases and J by 8 bases, with 8 bases of the junction left unmatched. The CDR3 contains 17 residues. Germline values: CDR1 SGHTA, CDR2 FQGTGA. The CDR3 DNA sequence: TGTGCCAGCAGCTTAACGGGGCGGACTAGCGGGATCGATGAGCAGTTCTTC. Protein: CASSLTGRTSGIDEQFF.

The chain is built from TRBV7-2 and TRBJ2-6; 10 nucleotides align to TRBD2. The end of the DNA fits TRBJ2-5 better, so the J call may be wrong. CDR3 size: 17 residues. Germline CDR1 is SGHTA and CDR2 is FQGNSA. This chain's CDR3 is CASSLALSSGSRETQYF. CDR3 bases: TGTGCCAGCAGCTTAGCGCTATCTAGCGGGAGTAGGGAGACCCAGTACTTC.

The chain is built from TRBV6-5 and TRBJ2-5; D gene ambiguous. The J call may be faulty, since TRBJ2-7 better matches the DNA end. Germline-derived CDR1 and CDR2 are MNHEY and SVGAGI. The CDR3 has 14 residues. CDR3 DNA: TGTGCCAGCAGTTACGCCCTATCAGGCTACGAGCAGTACTTC. It is translated as CASSYALSGYEQYF.

As to this clonotype: A read error is possible here, since a much larger clone lies one base away. The J gene is TRBJ2-3, the V gene TRBV24-1; TRBD2 might be the D (5 bases). V gave up 6 bases and J gave up 14 bases, with 23 bases separating them. The germline V gene encodes CDR1 KGHDR and CDR2 SFDVKD. The CDR3 is 14 amino acids. CDR3 in amino acids: CATSTPGFTGELYF. DNA of the CDR3: TGTGCCACCAGTACACCGGGGTTCACCGGGGAGCTGTATTTT.

This clonotype was recorded a few times. The V call is TRBV24-1, the J call TRBJ2-1; 10 bases match TRBD2. V lost 4 bases and J lost 2; bases outside the gene matches: 7. Germline values: CDR1 KGHDR, CDR2 SFDVKD. This CDR3 spans 17 amino acids. The CDR3 spells CATSDTPSGGPYNEQFF. As DNA, the CDR3 is TGTGCCACCAGTGACACTCCTAGCGGGGGTCCCTACAATGAGCAGTTCTTC.